The next 20 T cell receptor beta chains were all read from a single sample in a study of cytomegalovirus exposure and HLA in healthy donors. The PCR made use of 60 Vbeta and 13 Jbeta primers. TCRdb's table, derived via immunoSEQ multiplex PCR, lists solely in-frame clones and lacks some. The table lists 120,000 or so clones, around 70% of them singletons. The sample comprised PBMCs. Receptor source: a woman aged 45-65 years in good health and CMV-seropositive.

This clone was found a few times. This rearrangement joins TRBV10-1 to TRBJ2-3; 9 bases match TRBD2. CDR1 and CDR2 from the germline V gene are WNHNN and SYGVQD (reference sequence). The CDR3 is 15 residues long. V dropped 7 bases and J dropped 4; count of bases not matched to a gene: 9. The CDR3 nucleotides read TGCGCCAGCACCGCCCAGCGGGAGGTGGCAGATACGCAGTATTTT. This codes for CASTAQREVADTQYF.

V usage is TRBV4-2 and J usage is TRBJ2-7, with 7 bases lining up with TRBD1. Germline V gene data show CDR1 as LGHNA and CDR2 as YNFKEQ. The V gene end was trimmed by 0 bases and the J gene end by 3 bases; junction bases not matched to a gene: 8. This CDR3 has 16 amino acids. Here the CDR3 reads CASSQDSSGGNYEQYF. The CDR3 DNA reads TGTGCCAGCAGCCAAGATTCGTCAGGGGGTAACTACGAGCAGTACTTC.

This chain connects TRBV5-6 to TRBJ2-3; tentatively, D is TRBD2 (5 bases). The germline gives CDR1 SGHDT, CDR2 YYEEEE. Between the trimmed V and J ends, which lost 5 bases and 8 bases, there was a span of 18 bases. CDR3 size: 14 residues. The CDR3 loop reads CASSPTGRDGTQYF. In DNA, the CDR3 is TGTGCCAGCAGTCCTACTGGGAGAGACGGTACGCAGTATTTT.

The chain combines TRBV6-1 with TRBJ1-2; the D gene is possibly TRBD1 (5 bases). V lost 3 bases and J 8 bases, leaving 13 bases between the germline ends. CDR1 and CDR2 (germline): MNHNS, SASEGT. This CDR3 contains 13 residues. The CDR3 DNA sequence: TGTGCCAGCAGTGAGCAGGGTTTGGAGGGCTACACCTTC. It encodes CASSEQGLEGYTF.

This sequence joins TRBV11-2 and TRBJ2-7; no clear D gene. Germline V gene lookup returns CDR1 SGHAT and CDR2 FQNNGV. The germline V and J ends were trimmed by 5 bases and 1 base, with 15 bases remaining between them. CDR3 size: 15 residues. CDR3 loop: CASSPFASGSYEQYF. In DNA form, the CDR3 reads TGTGCCAGCAGCCCCTTCGCGTCGGGTTCCTACGAGCAGTACTTC.

CDR3 amino acids: CASSVAQMNTEAFF. CDR3 DNA sequence: TGTGCCAGCAGTGTAGCGCAGATGAACACTGAAGCTTTCTTT. This sequence joins TRBV2 and TRBJ1-1; D unresolved. CDR3 length: 14 amino acids. The germline V gene encodes CDR1 SNHLY and CDR2 FYNNEI. V lost 4 bases and J lost 0, with 9 bases in between.

This chain connects TRBV19 to TRBJ1-2, with D perhaps TRBD1 (5 bases). V was pared by 3 bases and J by 10 bases, with 15 bases between. This CDR3 spans 13 amino acids. Germline values: CDR1 LNHDA, CDR2 SQIVND (reference sequence). The CDR3 here is CASSIRRDLHYTF. For the CDR3, the DNA is TGTGCCAGTAGTATCCGCCGGGACTTACACTACACCTTC. Full variable domain (outside the CDR3, taken from reference TRBV19 and TRBJ1-2): DGGITQSPKYLFRKEGQNVTLSCEQNLNHDAMYWYRQDPGQGLRLIYYSQIVNDFQKGDIAEGYSVSREKKESFPLTVTSAQKNPTAFYLCASSIRRDLHYTFGSGTRLTVV.

The genes are TRBV27 and TRBJ1-2; D unclear. Germline CDR1 reads MNHEY; CDR2 reads SMNVEV (reference sequence). This CDR3 has 14 amino acids. The V gene lost 3 bases and the J gene lost 5 bases, with 13 bases spanning the gap. CDR3 nucleotide sequence: TGTGCCAGCAGTTTTAATGAGGGCTGGTATGGCTACACCTTC. Amino acid sequence: CASSFNEGWYGYTF.

The V call is TRBV5-8, the J call TRBJ2-7; possible D gene TRBD2, 5 bases. V lost 3 bases, J lost 1 base, and 5 bases lay in between. This CDR3 has 12 residues. Germline V gives CDR1 SGHTS, CDR2 YDEGEE. CDR3 bases: TGTGCCAGCAGCTCGGGATCCTACGAGCAGTACTTC. Translation: CASSSGSYEQYF.

J is TRBJ2-3 and V is TRBV15, with D perhaps matching TRBD1 (6 bases). Germline CDR1 LNHNV, CDR2 YYDKDF (reference sequence). CDR3 length: 13 residues. V was trimmed by 5 bases and J by 3 bases, leaving 9 bases between them. CDR3: CATSHQGTDTQYF. The CDR3, as DNA: TGTGCCACCAGCCACCAGGGGACAGATACGCAGTATTTT.

The chain is built from TRBV15 and TRBJ1-3, with no clear D. This CDR3 contains 15 residues. Trimming cost V 0 bases and J 2 bases, with 8 bases left between them. In germline, CDR1 is LNHNV, CDR2 YYDKDF (reference sequence). This CDR3 is CATSRDGGPGNTIYF. The CDR3, as DNA: TGTGCCACCAGCAGAGATGGAGGGCCTGGAAACACCATATATTTT.

The gene calls are TRBV6-1 and TRBJ1-2; 7 positions agree with TRBD1. CDR3 length equals 15 residues. V gave up 4 bases and J gave up 0 bases; unmatched junction bases: 5. Germline V gene data show CDR1 as MNHNS and CDR2 as SASEGT. This chain's CDR3 is CASSGRDRSNYGYTF. In DNA form, the CDR3 reads TGTGCCAGCAGTGGAAGGGACAGATCTAACTATGGCTACACCTTC.

This clone was detected only once. DNA of the CDR3: TGTGCCAGCAGCCCGTTGTCGAGAGGGTATGACAATGAGCAGTTCTTC. Protein product: CASSPLSRGYDNEQFF. The chain joins TRBV7-6 to TRBJ2-1; maybe TRBD2 (5 bases). Trimming left V 5 bases short and J 5 bases short, with 19 bases between. Germline CDR1 and CDR2: SGHVS and FNYEAQ. CDR3 length: 16 amino acids. Combining the CDR3 with reference TRBV7-6 and TRBJ2-1 gives the whole variable domain GAGVSQSPRYKVTKRGQDVALRCDPISGHVSLYWYRQALGQGPEFLTYFNYEAQQDKSGLPNDRFSAERPEGSISTLTIQRTEQRDSAMYRCASSPLSRGYDNEQFFGPGTRLTVL.

The chain carries TRBV7-6 and TRBJ2-7, with 9 bases lining up with TRBD1. This CDR3 has 18 residues. After removal of 0 bases from V and 4 bases from J, the junction contained 13 bases not matched to a gene. CDR1 and CDR2 from the germline V gene are SGHVS and FNYEAQ. CDR3 sequence reads: CASSLAAGQGFLMYEQYF. For the CDR3, the DNA is TGTGCCAGCAGCTTAGCGGCGGGACAGGGATTCCTTATGTACGAGCAGTACTTC.

The chain employs TRBV15 and TRBJ1-1, with D perhaps TRBD1 (5 bases). The CDR3 is 14 amino acids. V gave up 0 bases and J gave up 6 bases, with 11 bases separating them. Germline CDR1 and CDR2: LNHNV and YYDKDF (reference sequence). CDR3 in amino acids: CATSRDLGVAEAFF. The CDR3 DNA is TGTGCCACCAGCAGAGATTTAGGGGTGGCTGAAGCTTTCTTT. Variable domain in full (rest from reference TRBV15 and TRBJ1-1): DAMVIQNPRYQVTQFGKPVTLSCSQTLNHNVMYWYQQKSSQAPKLLFHYYDKDFNNEADTPDNFQSRRPNTSFCFLDIRSPGLGDTAMYLCATSRDLGVAEAFFGQGTRLTVV.

There are a few counts of this clone. The chain is built from TRBV6-5 and TRBJ1-3; maybe TRBD1 (5 bases). The CDR3 totals 13 residues. Germline V gene lookup returns CDR1 MNHEY and CDR2 SVGAGI. V shed 6 bases and J shed 2 bases, with 8 bases lying between them. CDR3 region: CASRAGTGNTIYF. CDR3 DNA: TGTGCCAGCAGGGCAGGGACTGGAAACACCATATATTTT.

V is TRBV18 and J is TRBJ1-5, with 10 bases aligning to TRBD1. With V trimmed by 3 bases and J by 5 bases, 1 base remained unmatched. CDR3 size: 14 residues. Germline V gene lookup returns CDR1 KGHSH and CDR2 LQKENI. CDR3 bases: TGTGCCAGCTCACCTGGGACAGGGGATCAGCCCCAGCATTTT. Residues: CASSPGTGDQPQHF.

This clone came up a few times. This chain connects TRBV10-3 to TRBJ2-2; TRBD2 is a possible D gene (5 bases). Germline CDR1 and CDR2: ENHRY and SYGVKD. Trimming removed 2 bases from V and 6 bases from J, with 16 bases in between. The CDR3 totals 16 residues. As DNA, the CDR3 is TGTGCCATCAGTGAGACCTCGGTCGGGGTATCCGGGGAGCTGTTTTTT. This gives the protein CAISETSVGVSGELFF.

The chain recombines TRBV2 with TRBJ2-1; the D gene is possibly TRBD2 (5 bases). The CDR3 loop spans 14 amino acids. V was pared by 7 bases and J by 4 bases, with 14 bases between. Germline CDR1 and CDR2: SNHLY and FYNNEI. This CDR3 reads CASTGGGLYNEQFF. DNA for the CDR3: TGTGCCAGCACCGGAGGTGGGCTTTACAATGAGCAGTTCTTC.

V usage is TRBV4-2 and J usage is TRBJ2-1, with 10 bases matching TRBD2. Per the germline V gene, CDR1 is LGHNA and CDR2 is YNFKEQ. The CDR3 is 17 amino acids. V gave up 2 bases and J gave up 2 bases; unmatched junction bases: 6. The CDR3 sequence: CASSQYLTSGPYNEQFF. The DNA of the CDR3 is TGTGCCAGCAGCCAATACTTGACTAGCGGGCCCTACAATGAGCAGTTCTTC.